Listed here are 26 T cell receptor beta chains from one sample, sequenced in a study of patients and donors after allogeneic stem cell transplantation (dated by TCRdb to 2018 to 2020). To prepare the library, RT-PCR was applied. Sequencing was performed on a NextSeq 550. TCRdb trimmed public reads at Q25 via fastp, called clones via MiXCR and kept in-frame beta chains. Rows matching on CDR3 protein sequence are summarized as one entry with the most common DNA and genes. This sample comprises about 960,000 distinct CDR3 sequences, more than 15% of them detected only once. The ten most abundant clones make up roughly 6.4% of the sample. Input material: blood, either unsorted or a sorted T cell fraction (not recorded which). Receptors were obtained from a human donor who was either an allogeneic HSCT recipient or a stem cell or donor lymphocyte infusion donor (not recorded which). It is not recorded whose cells these are; they may come from a transplant donor.

The sample holds a few counts of this clonotype. The chain couples TRBV7-8 to TRBJ2-2; D remains unclear. CDR1 is SGHVS and CDR2 is FQNEAQ in the germline V gene. Deletions cut 5 bases from V and 2 bases from J, with 18 bases between. The CDR3 contains 17 residues. CDR3 DNA sequence: TGTGCCAGCAGCACACCCAAACAGACTGGTAACACCGGGGAGCTGTTTTTT. Protein: CASSTPKQTGNTGELFF.

On this clonotype itself: Since no conserved phenylalanine or tryptophan closes the CDR3, a read error is the likely cause. V and J are TRBV28 and TRBJ1-1; D is ambiguous. Germline assignment: CDR1 MDHEN and CDR2 SYDVKM. The CDR3 runs 13 residues. The V gene lost 4 bases and the J gene lost 10 bases, with 16 bases spanning the gap. The CDR3 sequence is CASSSLLPPGAFL. CDR3 bases: TGTGCCAGCAGTTCCCTCCTACCGCCTGGAGCTTTCCTT.

V is TRBV11-2 and J is TRBJ1-3, with D maybe TRBD1 (5 bases). This CDR3 comprises 16 residues. V lost 5 bases to trimming and J lost 0 bases, with 14 bases between them. The V gene's germline CDR1 is SGHAT and CDR2 FQNNGV. The CDR3 DNA reads TGTGCCAGCAGCCTTAGTGACAGTCCCTCTGGAAACACCATATATTTT. It translates to CASSLSDSPSGNTIYF.

A note on this clonotype: The junction departs from germline at one end; a sequencing error may be responsible. The chain has TRBV4-1 and TRBJ2-3; 7 nucleotides agree with TRBD1. The CDR3 loop spans 16 amino acids. Germline CDR1 and CDR2: MGHRA and YSYEKL. CDR3 sequence reads: CASNQVVGGPANTQYF. In nucleotides, the CDR3 is TGCGCCAGCAACCAAGTAGTAGGGGGCCCTGCTAATACGCAGTATTTT.

This chain links TRBV20-1 with TRBJ1-6; D unresolved. This CDR3 region has 15 residues. Trimming cost V 1 base and J 0 bases, with 7 bases left between them. Germline CDR1 is DFQATT and CDR2 is SNEGSKA (reference sequence). CDR3 protein: CSARVAGSYNSPLHF. The CDR3 DNA reads as TGCAGTGCTAGAGTTGCGGGCTCCTATAATTCACCCCTCCACTTT.

The sample holds many counts of this clonotype. The gene calls are TRBV5-1 and TRBJ2-1; D unclear. There are 14 residues in the CDR3. Looked up from germline, CDR1 is SGHRS and CDR2 is YFSETQ. The V end was cut by 3 bases, the J end by 2 bases, with 9 bases between. The CDR3 loop is CASSSGYAYNEQFF. CDR3 nucleotides: TGCGCCAGCAGCTCCGGATACGCCTACAATGAGCAGTTCTTC.

This clonotype was seen many times. V is TRBV12-3 or TRBV12-4 and J is TRBJ2-7; D could derive from TRBD1 or TRBD2 (5 bases each). The CDR3 covers 14 residues. V was shortened by 4 bases and J by 3 bases, with 13 bases between the two germline ends. The DNA of the CDR3 is TGTGCCAGCAGTTGGGCAGGGAGCGGCTACGAGCAGTACTTC. Translating gives CASSWAGSGYEQYF.

This rearrangement joins TRBV20-1 to TRBJ2-1, with TRBD2 matching over 12 bases. The V gene's germline CDR1 is DFQATT and CDR2 SNEGSKA (reference sequence). This CDR3 is 18 amino acids long. Trimming at V came to 0 bases and at J to 2 bases, leaving 8 bases not matched to a gene. Here the CDR3 reads CSAREASGREGTYNEQFF. Here the CDR3 DNA reads TGCAGTGCTAGAGAGGCTAGCGGGAGGGAGGGAACCTACAATGAGCAGTTCTTC.

The chain employs TRBV7-7 and TRBJ2-5, with unresolved D. V dropped 4 bases and J dropped 5 bases, with 14 bases sitting between them. This CDR3 is built from 14 residues. Germline values: CDR1 SSHAT, CDR2 FNYEAQ (reference sequence). The CDR3 DNA reads TGTGCCAGCAGCTCTGAGGCCCTGGGGGAGACCCAGTACTTC. Encoded protein: CASSSEALGETQYF.

In this sample, this clonotype turned up many times. The V gene is TRBV7-2, the J gene TRBJ1-1; D possibly corresponds to TRBD1 (5 bases). The CDR3 is 14 amino acids. Germline values: CDR1 SGHTA, CDR2 FQGNSA. Trimming cost V 5 bases and J 2 bases, with 12 bases left between them. CDR3 sequence reads: CASSRGTLNTEAFF. In nucleotides, the CDR3 is TGTGCCAGCAGCCGAGGGACGCTCAACACTGAAGCTTTCTTT.

The chain joins TRBV29-1 to TRBJ2-7; D gene ambiguous. The CDR3 sequence is 13 residues long. Germline CDR1 is SQVTM and CDR2 is ANQGSEA. Trimming cost V 3 bases and J 3 bases, with 12 bases left between them. In nucleotides, the CDR3 is TGCAGCGTTGAGATTCTAGGAAACTACGAGCAGTACTTC. Translating gives CSVEILGNYEQYF.

There are a few counts of this clonotype. V gene TRBV6-1 combines with J gene TRBJ2-2; 7 nucleotides align to TRBD1. The V and J ends lost 4 bases and 5 bases, in that order; junction bases with no gene match: 4. Germline V gene data show CDR1 as MNHNS and CDR2 as SASEGT. The CDR3 has 14 residues. The DNA of the CDR3 is TGTGCCAGCAGTGTAGCACAGGGGACCGGGGAGCTGTTTTTT. It specifies CASSVAQGTGELFF.

This clonotype was seen a few times. This chain connects TRBV10-2 to TRBJ1-1; no definite D call. Trimming pared 1 base from V and 5 bases from J, leaving 8 bases between. CDR3 length: 13 residues. The germline V gene has CDR1 WSHSY and CDR2 SAAADI. CDR3 region: CASSELQTTEAFF. In DNA, the CDR3 is TGCGCCAGCAGTGAGTTACAGACGACTGAAGCTTTCTTT.

This clonotype came up many times. CDR3 sequence (DNA): TGCAGTGCTACCTCTGGAAACACCATATATTTT. Translating it yields CSATSGNTIYF. The chain carries TRBV20-1 and TRBJ1-3, with unresolved D. With 4 bases removed from V and 0 bases from J, the gap between germline ends came to 1 base. Germline CDR1 and CDR2: DFQATT and SNEGSKA (reference sequence). The CDR3 is made up of 11 amino acids.

CDR3 coding DNA: TGTGCCAGCAGGGGACAGACTACTCATGAGCAGTTCTTC. It codes for CASRGQTTHEQFF. The chain joins TRBV2 to TRBJ2-1, with 7 bases that match TRBD1. CDR3 length: 13 amino acids. The V segment lost 6 bases and the J segment 8 bases; nucleotides outside the gene matches: 7. Germline CDR1 reads SNHLY; CDR2 reads FYNNEI.

This clonotype showed up just a few times. The chain couples TRBV5-1 to TRBJ2-5; D possibly corresponds to TRBD1 (5 bases). Germline V lookup: CDR1 SGHRS, CDR2 YFSETQ. CDR3 size: 15 residues. With 2 bases removed from V and 2 bases from J, the gap between germline ends came to 13 bases. The CDR3 loop reads CASSFGQGPQETQYF. The CDR3 nucleotides read TGCGCCAGCAGCTTCGGCCAGGGCCCTCAAGAGACCCAGTACTTC.

This clonotype occurred many times. The gene calls are TRBV12-3 or TRBV12-4 and TRBJ2-7; 10 bases map to TRBD2. The length of the CDR3 is 14 residues. The trim removed 5 bases at V and 0 bases at J, leaving 1 base unmatched. The CDR3, as DNA: TGTGCCAGCAGTCCTAGCGGGGGCTCCTACGAGCAGTACTTC. As protein: CASSPSGGSYEQYF.

The chain combines TRBV11-2 with TRBJ2-1; 10 bases agree with TRBD2. Germline trimming cut 5 bases from V and 7 bases from J; bases unmatched to any gene: 5. Germline CDR1 is SGHAT and CDR2 is FQNNGV. The CDR3 covers 14 residues. The CDR3 region is CASSRPSGRNEQFF. The CDR3 DNA sequence: TGTGCCAGCAGCCGACCTAGCGGGAGAAATGAGCAGTTCTTC. The full variable domain, in which reference TRBV11-2 and TRBJ2-1 provide the parts outside the CDR3, is EAGVAQSPRYKIIEKRQSVAFWCNPISGHATLYWYQQILGQGPKLLIQFQNNGVVDDSQLPKDRFSAERLKGVDSTLKIQPAKLEDSAVYLCASSRPSGRNEQFFGPGTRLTVL.

The chain uses TRBV6-1 and TRBJ2-7; 12 bases fit TRBD1. CDR3 size: 15 residues. CDR1 is MNHNS and CDR2 is SASEGT in the germline V gene. The J segment lost 3 bases and the V segment lost 5 bases, leaving 5 bases of the junction unmatched. This CDR3 is CASSRGTGGRYEQYF. CDR3 sequence (DNA): TGTGCCAGCAGTCGGGGGACAGGGGGCCGCTACGAGCAGTACTTC.

This clonotype was seen ten or more times. The CDR3 reads CSVTTGGGRGTDTQYF. The CDR3 nucleotides are TGCAGCGTTACCACTGGCGGCGGGAGAGGCACAGATACGCAGTATTTT. The chain combines TRBV29-1 with TRBJ2-3, with 7 bases fitting TRBD2. This CDR3 spans 16 amino acids. The J segment lost 1 base and the V segment lost 5 bases, leaving 12 bases of the junction unmatched. Germline V gene lookup returns CDR1 SQVTM and CDR2 ANQGSEA.

This clonotype was detected many times. This chain links TRBV20-1 with TRBJ2-1, with 11 nucleotides matching TRBD2. The CDR3 runs 16 residues. V was pared by 2 bases and J by 6 bases, with 9 bases of the junction left unmatched. From germline, CDR1 is DFQATT and CDR2 SNEGSKA (reference sequence). For the CDR3, the DNA is TGCAGTGCTAGAAAGCCTCTAGCGGGAGGTAGCAATGAGCAGTTCTTC. Its translation is CSARKPLAGGSNEQFF.

This clonotype was seen a few times. The gene calls are TRBV7-6 and TRBJ1-5, with a tentative D call TRBD1 (6 bases). Deletions cut 1 base from V and 0 bases from J, with 16 bases between. The CDR3 loop spans 18 amino acids. The germline V gene has CDR1 SGHVS and CDR2 FNYEAQ. CDR3 protein: CASSLGSGGGTSNQPQHF. CDR3 nucleotide sequence: TGTGCCAGCAGCTTAGGAAGCGGGGGCGGAACTAGCAATCAGCCCCAGCATTTT. Full variable domain (rest looked up from reference TRBV7-6 and TRBJ1-5): GAGVSQSPRYKVTKRGQDVALRCDPISGHVSLYWYRQALGQGPEFLTYFNYEAQQDKSGLPNDRFSAERPEGSISTLTIQRTEQRDSAMYRCASSLGSGGGTSNQPQHFGDGTRLSIL.

The chain joins TRBV5-6 to TRBJ1-2; D perhaps matches TRBD1 (6 bases). The CDR3 has 16 residues. V lost 2 bases and J lost 2, with 16 bases in between. CDR1 is SGHDT and CDR2 is YYEEEE in the germline V gene. DNA of the CDR3: TGTGCCAGCAGCTTAAGGGGGTCAGGAGGCAACTATGGCTACACCTTC. It is translated as CASSLRGSGGNYGYTF.

This clonotype appeared a few times. The CDR3 DNA reads TGTGCCAGCAGTGGGGCGAGACATACGCAGTATTTT. It translates to CASSGARHTQYF. The J gene is TRBJ2-3, the V gene TRBV12-3 or TRBV12-4; possibly TRBD1 for D (5 bases). The ends were cut back, 5 bases at V and 7 bases at J, with 10 bases in the middle. The CDR3 spans 12 residues.

This clonotype was observed a handful of times. The chain employs TRBV20-1 and TRBJ1-1; D is ambiguous. This CDR3 region has 14 residues. Looked up from germline, CDR1 is DFQATT and CDR2 is SNEGSKA (reference sequence). The V end was cut by 6 bases, the J end by 4 bases, with 18 bases between. The CDR3 region is CSAMKRWDSTEAFF. The CDR3 DNA sequence: TGCAGTGCCATGAAGAGGTGGGATTCCACTGAAGCTTTCTTT.

The chain links TRBV24-1 to TRBJ2-2; 8 nucleotides line up with TRBD2. With V trimmed by 5 bases and J by 6 bases, 10 bases remained unmatched. The CDR3 sequence is 16 residues long. CDR1 and CDR2 from the germline V gene are KGHDR and SFDVKD. In DNA form, the CDR3 reads TGTGCCACCAGTGCTGGGACTAGTTATGAGGCCGGGGAGCTGTTTTTT. It is translated as CATSAGTSYEAGELFF.